These 22 T cell receptor beta chains share one sample of origin, sequenced in a study of hypomethylating agent response in myelodysplastic syndrome. The protocol was immunoSEQ multiplex PCR, while the TCRdb copy is restricted to in-frame clones and leaves out a portion. The sample lists about 5,000 clones; less than 90% were seen once. The sequencing here drew on bone marrow, taken before or after starting hypomethylating agent treatment for myelodysplastic syndrome (not recorded which). These receptors all come from a human donor with myelodysplastic syndrome.

The J gene is TRBJ1-1, the V gene TRBV18; D might be TRBD1 (5 bases). The germline CDR1 and CDR2 sequences are KGHSH and LQKENI. The CDR3 totals 13 residues. V was clipped by 6 bases and J by 0 bases, with 8 bases between them. The CDR3 protein is CASSPGLNTEAFF. The CDR3 DNA reads as TGTGCCAGCTCCCCGGGGCTGAACACTGAAGCTTTCTTT.

The J gene is TRBJ2-7, the V gene TRBV19, with D possibly TRBD2 on 5 matching bases. The CDR3 has 14 amino acids. With 5 bases removed from V and 3 bases from J, the gap between germline ends came to 14 bases. Germline lookup yields CDR1 LNHDA and CDR2 SQIVND (reference sequence). This chain's CDR3 is CASSFPGRIYEQYF. The DNA of the CDR3 is TGTGCCAGTAGTTTCCCGGGGAGAATCTACGAGCAGTACTTC.

This clone occurred once. V and J are TRBV14 and TRBJ1-1, with 11 positions matching TRBD1. Germline assignment: CDR1 SGHDN and CDR2 FVKESK. The CDR3 is made up of 17 amino acids. Trimming took 1 base from V and 4 from J; bases not matched to a gene: 8. CDR3 DNA sequence: TGTGCCAGCAGCCAAGGGCGGGACAGGGGGAAGGTCACTGAAGCTTTCTTT. It is translated as CASSQGRDRGKVTEAFF.

The chain couples TRBV5-1 to TRBJ2-3; D unclear. Germline V gene data show CDR1 as SGHRS and CDR2 as YFSETQ. The CDR3 has 18 amino acids. V gave up 0 bases and J gave up 3 bases, with 20 bases separating them. CDR3 coding DNA: TGCGCCAGCAGCTTGGGTAGTCGCAGCCGTTCTCAGACAGATACGCAGTATTTT. Residues: CASSLGSRSRSQTDTQYF. The whole variable domain, filled in from reference TRBV5-1 and TRBJ2-3, reads KAGVTQTPRYLIKTRGQQVTLSCSPISGHRSVSWYQQTPGQGLQFLFEYFSETQRNKGNFPGRFSGRQFSNSRSEMNVSTLELGDSALYLCASSLGSRSRSQTDTQYFGPGTRLTVL.

V and J are TRBV5-6 and TRBJ1-2, with D possibly being TRBD1 (5 bases). Looked up from germline, CDR1 is SGHDT and CDR2 is YYEEEE. The CDR3 is made up of 12 amino acids. V lost 4 bases and J lost 5, with 9 bases in between. The DNA of the CDR3 is TGTGCCAGCAGCGCCCGGGGGTATGGCTACACCTTC. Translation gives CASSARGYGYTF.

The chain recombines TRBV2 with TRBJ2-5; maybe TRBD2 (6 bases). The J call may not be correct, given that the DNA end is closer to TRBJ2-7. This CDR3 is built from 15 residues. Per germline, CDR1 SNHLY and CDR2 FYNNEI. The CDR3 region has the DNA TGTGCCACTACACCCGGGACTGCAAGCTCCTACGAGCAGTACTTC. Protein sequence: CATTPGTASSYEQYF.

This chain uses TRBV19 with TRBJ1-5; no firm D call. CDR3 length equals 15 residues. Trimming stripped 2 bases from V and 3 bases from J, with 11 bases between. CDR1 is LNHDA and CDR2 is SQIVND in the germline V gene (reference sequence). DNA of the CDR3: TGTGCCAGTAGTATACCGGGGAAGGACAATCAGCCCCAGCATTTT. This translates into CASSIPGKDNQPQHF.

By sample share, this clone is large. The V call is TRBV9, the J call TRBJ1-1, with 7 positions matching TRBD1. CDR3 length: 16 amino acids. With V trimmed by 1 base and J by 5 bases, 11 bases remained unmatched. Germline V gene lookup returns CDR1 SGDLS and CDR2 YYNGEE. Here the CDR3 reads CASSVTEGAVGTEAFF. The CDR3, as DNA: TGTGCCAGCAGCGTAACGGAGGGGGCCGTTGGAACTGAAGCTTTCTTT.

The chain carries TRBV6-5 and TRBJ2-1; either TRBD1 or TRBD2 may fit D (5 bases each). This CDR3 is built from 14 residues. Germline V CDR1 and CDR2: MNHEY, SVGAGI. V was cut by 0 bases and J by 9 bases, with 12 bases left in between. The CDR3 reads CASSYSRRGGEQFF. The CDR3 DNA follows: TGTGCCAGCAGTTACTCTCGGCGTGGGGGTGAGCAGTTCTTC.

The chain combines TRBV30 with TRBJ2-7, with TRBD2 identical over 8 bases. Germline loops: CDR1 GTSNPN, CDR2 SVGIG (reference sequence). Unmatched junction bases numbered 5, after V lost 5 bases and J lost 2 bases. The CDR3 extends over 13 amino acids. CDR3 protein: CAWSASGPYEQYF. The CDR3 DNA sequence: TGTGCCTGGTCCGCTAGCGGGCCCTACGAGCAGTACTTC. Full variable domain (outside the CDR3, taken from reference TRBV30 and TRBJ2-7): SQTIHQWPATLVQPVGSPLSLECTVEGTSNPNLYWYRQAAGRGLQLLFYSVGIGQISSEVPQNLSASRPQDRQFILSSKKLLLSDSGFYLCAWSASGPYEQYFGPGTRLTVT.

This clone was detected only a few times. The V call is TRBV18, the J call TRBJ1-2; weak D call: TRBD1 (6 bases). V shed 0 bases and J shed 11 bases, with 10 bases lying between them. Germline V gives CDR1 KGHSH, CDR2 LQKENI. This CDR3 has 12 amino acids. The CDR3 DNA reads TGTGCCAGCTCACCACCCACGGGGGCATACACCTTC. This codes for CASSPPTGAYTF.

The chain is built from TRBV7-2 and TRBJ1-4; D unresolved. The CDR3 runs 13 residues. CDR1 SGHTA and CDR2 FQGNSA come from the germline V gene. The V end was cut by 4 bases, the J end by 12 bases, with 15 bases between. CDR3 residues: CASSSGPDEQLFF. In DNA, the CDR3 is TGTGCCAGCAGCTCCGGACCGGACGAACAACTGTTTTTT.

The chain carries TRBV7-8 and TRBJ2-1, with D perhaps matching TRBD1 (6 bases). The ends were cut back, 7 bases at V and 6 bases at J, with 22 bases in the middle. The CDR3 totals 16 residues. In germline, CDR1 is SGHVS, CDR2 FQNEAQ. The CDR3 reads CASTLVPGQISNEQFF. CDR3 bases: TGTGCCAGCACCCTCGTACCGGGACAAATAAGCAATGAGCAGTTCTTC.

The chain employs TRBV5-1 and TRBJ2-7; 9 bases are shared with TRBD2. Germline CDR1 SGHRS, CDR2 YFSETQ. The CDR3 is 16 residues long. The V segment lost 0 bases and the J segment 3 bases; nucleotides outside the gene matches: 7. The CDR3 loop is CASSLAGTSRFYEQYF. CDR3 coding DNA: TGCGCCAGCAGCTTGGCGGGGACTAGCCGATTCTACGAGCAGTACTTC.

The gene calls are TRBV28 and TRBJ2-7, with 7 bases lining up with TRBD2. The V segment lost 5 bases and the J segment 2 bases; nucleotides outside the gene matches: 6. The germline gives CDR1 MDHEN, CDR2 SYDVKM. The CDR3 has 14 residues. CDR3 loop: CASSAGVSPYEQYF. CDR3 DNA: TGTGCCAGCAGTGCGGGAGTGAGCCCCTACGAGCAGTACTTC.

The CDR3 loop is CASSRNRHETQYF. Here the CDR3 DNA reads TGTGCCAGCAGCCGGAACAGGCACGAGACCCAGTACTTC. V is TRBV14 and J is TRBJ2-5, with a tentative D call TRBD1 (5 bases). Germline loops: CDR1 SGHDN, CDR2 FVKESK. The CDR3 contains 13 residues. Trimming pared 4 bases from V and 5 bases from J, leaving 11 bases between.

This chain joins TRBV27 and TRBJ2-7, with D hard to call. Trimming shortened V by 7 bases and J by 1 base, and 14 bases separated the two germline ends. Germline values: CDR1 MNHEY, CDR2 SMNVEV (reference sequence). The CDR3 extends over 14 amino acids. CDR3 bases: TGTGCCAGCAACACTTCTTCTGAATCCTACGAGCAGTACTTC. Protein product: CASNTSSESYEQYF.

V gene TRBV7-9 combines with J gene TRBJ2-7; TRBD2 matches at 7 bases. This CDR3 contains 15 residues. The junction had 6 bases not matched to a gene; V was cut back by 2 bases and J by 2 bases. Germline V gene lookup returns CDR1 SEHNR and CDR2 FQNEAQ (reference sequence). CDR3 in DNA: TGTGCCAGCAGCTTAAGTACCGCGGGAGCCTACGAGCAGTACTTC. Translating it yields CASSLSTAGAYEQYF. The full variable domain, its missing parts supplied by reference TRBV7-9 and TRBJ2-7, is DTGVSQNPRHKITKRGQNVTFRCDPISEHNRLYWYRQTLGQGPEFLTYFQNEAQLEKSRLLSDRFSAERPKGSFSTLEIQRTEQGDSAMYLCASSLSTAGAYEQYFGPGTRLTVT.

The V gene is TRBV7-3, the J gene TRBJ2-2; D unclear. V lost 1 base and J lost 2, with 2 bases in between. This CDR3 has 13 residues. Germline CDR1 SGHTA, CDR2 FQGTGA. DNA for the CDR3: TGTGCCAGCAGCTTAAGTAACACCGGGGAGCTGTTTTTT. Translated: CASSLSNTGELFF. Based on the CDR3 plus reference TRBV7-3 and TRBJ2-2, the full variable domain is GAGVSQTPSNKVTEKGKYVELRCDPISGHTALYWYRQSLGQGPEFLIYFQGTGAADDSGLPNDRFFAVRPEGSVSTLKIQRTERGDSAVYLCASSLSNTGELFFGEGSRLTVL.

This clone was seen a single time. The chain's CDR3 is CASSLTSGSPSSYEQYF. The CDR3, as DNA: TGTGCCAGCAGCCTGACTAGCGGGAGCCCTAGCTCCTACGAGCAGTACTTC. The V call is TRBV5-5, the J call TRBJ2-7, with 12 bases identical to TRBD2. The length of the CDR3 is 17 residues. Germline values: CDR1 SGHKS, CDR2 YYEKEE (reference sequence). With V trimmed by 4 bases and J by 0 bases, 8 bases remained unmatched. Together with reference TRBV5-5 and TRBJ2-7, the CDR3 gives the full variable domain: DAGVTQSPTHLIKTRGQQVTLRCSPISGHKSVSWYQQVLGQGPQFIFQYYEKEERGRGNFPDRFSARQFPNYSSELNVNALLLGDSALYLCASSLTSGSPSSYEQYFGPGTRLTVT.

This clone appeared a few times. The chain is built from TRBV10-1 and TRBJ2-7, with D perhaps TRBD2 (5 bases). The CDR3 totals 14 residues. Trimming cost V 8 bases and J 2 bases, with 16 bases left between them. Germline CDR1 reads WNHNN; CDR2 reads SYGVQD (reference sequence). The CDR3 reads CASGPAGLPYEQYF. Here the CDR3 DNA reads TGCGCCAGCGGGCCGGCGGGCCTGCCCTACGAGCAGTACTTC.

V gene TRBV18 combines with J gene TRBJ2-7, with a tentative D call TRBD1 (6 bases). V lost 4 bases and J 4 bases, leaving 14 bases between the germline ends. This CDR3 region has 14 residues. The germline CDR1 and CDR2 sequences are KGHSH and LQKENI. The CDR3 here is CASSQSLQGYEQYF. The CDR3 bases are TGTGCCAGCTCACAAAGCTTACAGGGTTACGAGCAGTACTTC.